This T cell receptor (beta chain) was observed in a study of neurological immune-mediated disorders. Germline V gene lookup returns CDR1 SEHNR and CDR2 FQNEAQ (reference sequence). Trimming cost V 3 bases and J 3 bases, with 6 bases left between them. The CDR3 spans 12 residues. The sample holds many counts of this clonotype. MiXCR was run by TCRdb on the 5' RACE reads, yielding one entry per CDR3 protein. The sample has about 84,000 distinct CDR3 sequences; 10% are singletons. The receptor was isolated from a man aged 35 to 55 in good health. Material: PBMCs. This sequence joins TRBV7-9 and TRBJ2-7, with D unclear. This CDR3 reads CASSFTHYEQYF. The CDR3 DNA follows: TGTGCCAGCAGCTTCACACACTACGAGCAGTACTTC.